These 27 T cell receptor beta chains share one sample of origin, sequenced in a study of PD-L1 blockade in urothelial cancer. Profiling relied on immunoSEQ multiplex PCR, and the TCRdb table lists in-frame clones only, not all of them. The sample carries 31,000 or so clones, 80% to 90% recorded once. This sample's time point: peripheral blood 6 weeks after treatment start. The sequencing here drew on PBMCs, taken around atezolizumab (anti-PD-L1) treatment. These receptors came from a man older than 75 with urothelial cancer.

The chain carries TRBV15 and TRBJ2-5; D unclear. V lost 5 bases and J 4 bases, leaving 11 bases between the germline ends. Germline assignment: CDR1 LNHNV and CDR2 YYDKDF (reference sequence). This CDR3 has 13 residues. This CDR3 reads CATSEAGPETQYF. Here the CDR3 DNA reads TGTGCCACCAGCGAGGCCGGTCCAGAGACCCAGTACTTC.

The chain combines TRBV5-1 with TRBJ2-1; D is unresolved. Germline CDR1 and CDR2: SGHRS and YFSETQ. The CDR3 has 15 residues. Trimming cost V 0 bases and J 2 bases, with 9 bases left between them. The CDR3 loop is CASSLAQLPYNEQFF. The DNA of the CDR3 is TGCGCCAGCAGCTTGGCACAGTTACCCTACAATGAGCAGTTCTTC.

The J gene is TRBJ1-1, the V gene TRBV29-1, with D maybe TRBD1 (6 bases). Germline values: CDR1 SQVTM, CDR2 ANQGSEA. The CDR3 runs to 13 residues. Trimming cost V 4 bases and J 6 bases, with 15 bases left between them. CDR3 coding DNA: TGCAGCGTTGTCCGACAGGCGGCCTCTGAAGCTTTCTTT. Translating gives CSVVRQAASEAFF.

The chain links TRBV7-2 to TRBJ2-5; tentatively, D is TRBD1 (6 bases). The length of the CDR3 is 13 residues. Germline CDR1 reads SGHTA; CDR2 reads FQGNSA. V shed 4 bases and J shed 2 bases, with 8 bases lying between them. Here the CDR3 DNA reads TGTGCCAGCAGCTACAGGGCACAAGAGACCCAGTACTTC. It translates to CASSYRAQETQYF.

This clone was found a few times. This rearrangement joins TRBV19 to TRBJ2-1, with TRBD1 as a possible D gene (6 bases). The V and J ends lost 3 bases and 1 base respectively, with 10 bases between them. CDR3 length equals 15 residues. In germline, CDR1 is LNHDA, CDR2 SQIVND (reference sequence). CDR3 in DNA: TGTGCCAGTAGTATTGGGGGCGGATCCTACAATGAGCAGTTCTTC. Its protein is CASSIGGGSYNEQFF.

The V call is TRBV30, the J call TRBJ1-6, with TRBD1 matching over 8 bases. The CDR3 is 14 residues long. Unmatched junction bases numbered 2, after V lost 5 bases and J lost 2 bases. Germline CDR1 is GTSNPN and CDR2 is SVGIG (reference sequence). CDR3 in amino acids: CAWLGQAYNSPLHF. The CDR3 DNA reads TGTGCCTGGCTGGGACAGGCCTATAATTCACCCCTCCACTTT.

This sequence joins TRBV27 and TRBJ2-5, with 11 bases matching TRBD2. The germline V gene encodes CDR1 MNHEY and CDR2 SMNVEV (reference sequence). Trimming removed 5 bases from V and 2 bases from J; junction bases left unmatched: 4. The CDR3 consists of 15 residues. CDR3 DNA: TGTGCCAGCAGTCCAACTAGCGGGAGACAAGAGACCCAGTACTTC. It translates to CASSPTSGRQETQYF.

The V call is TRBV7-9, the J call TRBJ1-2; no firm D call. The CDR3 is made up of 15 amino acids. Trimming cost V 7 bases and J 1 base, with 16 bases left between them. Looked up from germline, CDR1 is SEHNR and CDR2 is FQNEAQ (reference sequence). The CDR3 DNA follows: TGTGCCAGCACTCCGAACACGGGGTTTAACTATGGCTACACCTTC. Its protein is CASTPNTGFNYGYTF.

This chain links TRBV28 with TRBJ2-7; 7 bases line up with TRBD1. Germline-derived CDR1 and CDR2 are MDHEN and SYDVKM. CDR3 length: 17 residues. J gave up 0 bases and V 5 bases, and 13 bases lay outside the gene matches. DNA of the CDR3: TGTGCCAGCAGTCCGCCCCAGGACAGGCCAAACTCCTACGAGCAGTACTTC. Translation: CASSPPQDRPNSYEQYF. The variable domain in full, with the rest retrieved from reference TRBV28 and TRBJ2-7, is DVKVTQSSRYLVKRTGEKVFLECVQDMDHENMFWYRQDPGLGLRLIYFSYDVKMKEKGDIPEGYSVSREKKERFSLILESASTNQTSMYLCASSPPQDRPNSYEQYFGPGTRLTVT.

The gene calls are TRBV5-1 and TRBJ2-6, with 7 bases that match TRBD1. Germline CDR1 reads SGHRS; CDR2 reads YFSETQ. The CDR3 sequence is 19 residues long. Losses at the gene ends were 1 base for V and 2 bases for J; bases not matched to a gene: 12. CDR3 DNA: TGCGCCAGCAGCTTGTCCGGGACAGCCGTTTCGACTGGGGCCAACGTCCTGACTTTC. Protein sequence: CASSLSGTAVSTGANVLTF.

The chain has TRBV29-1 and TRBJ1-1; 9 bases are shared with TRBD1. Germline CDR1 SQVTM, CDR2 ANQGSEA. The J segment lost 1 base and the V segment lost 7 bases, leaving 7 bases of the junction unmatched. The CDR3 totals 14 residues. This chain's CDR3 is CSGNTGGANTEAFF. In DNA, the CDR3 is TGCAGCGGTAACACAGGGGGCGCGAACACTGAAGCTTTCTTT.

The CDR3, as DNA: TGTGCCAGCACTTACGGGACTAGCGCCTACGAGCAGTACTTC. This encodes CASTYGTSAYEQYF. V usage is TRBV28 and J usage is TRBJ2-7; TRBD2 agrees at 10 bases. Germline V CDR1 and CDR2: MDHEN, SYDVKM. The CDR3 sequence is 14 residues long. J was trimmed by 2 bases and V by 7 bases; bases with no gene match: 5.

The chain has TRBV19 and TRBJ1-5; 7 bases match TRBD1. From germline, CDR1 is LNHDA and CDR2 SQIVND (reference sequence). Unmatched junction bases numbered 5, after V lost 5 bases and J lost 1 base. The CDR3 has 15 amino acids. The CDR3 DNA follows: TGTGCCAGTAGTTCGACAGGGAGGAGCAATCAGCCCCAGCATTTT. It specifies CASSSTGRSNQPQHF. The whole variable domain, filled in from reference TRBV19 and TRBJ1-5, reads DGGITQSPKYLFRKEGQNVTLSCEQNLNHDAMYWYRQDPGQGLRLIYYSQIVNDFQKGDIAEGYSVSREKKESFPLTVTSAQKNPTAFYLCASSSTGRSNQPQHFGDGTRLSIL.

The rearrangement links TRBV12-5 to TRBJ2-6; 13 nucleotides agree with TRBD2. V was pared by 1 base and J by 2 bases, with 11 bases of the junction left unmatched. Germline V gene lookup returns CDR1 LGHNT and CDR2 FRNRAP. The CDR3 spans 21 residues. The CDR3 loop is CASGLDAWTSGSKPGANVLTF. The CDR3 DNA reads TGTGCTAGTGGTTTGGACGCTTGGACTAGCGGGAGCAAGCCTGGGGCCAACGTCCTGACTTTC.

V gene TRBV7-2 combines with J gene TRBJ2-7; 12 nucleotides line up with TRBD2. From germline, CDR1 is SGHTA and CDR2 FQGNSA. The CDR3 has 15 amino acids. The V and J ends lost 5 bases and 5 bases, in that order; junction bases with no gene match: 7. CDR3 loop: CASSLSSGRAHEQYF. CDR3 DNA sequence: TGTGCCAGCAGCCTCTCTAGCGGGAGGGCCCACGAGCAGTACTTC.

This clone has only a few counts. The V and J genes are TRBV12-5 and TRBJ2-7; D not certain. Trimming removed 5 bases at V and 4 bases at J, with 9 bases between. CDR1 and CDR2 from the germline V gene are LGHNT and FRNRAP. This CDR3 spans 12 amino acids. The CDR3 is CASGPSRYEQYF. The CDR3 DNA follows: TGTGCTAGTGGTCCCTCCCGTTACGAGCAGTACTTC.

The chain is built from TRBV30 and TRBJ2-3, with D possibly being TRBD2 (7 bases). The V and J ends lost 4 bases and 5 bases respectively, with 22 bases between them. CDR1 is GTSNPN and CDR2 is SVGIG in the germline V gene (reference sequence). The CDR3 spans 16 residues. CDR3 DNA: TGTGCCTGGACCCGGGGGGACACCCTCGGAGTAGATACGCAGTATTTT. Its protein product is CAWTRGDTLGVDTQYF.

The chain is built from TRBV14 and TRBJ2-3, with 10 bases lining up with TRBD2. The CDR3 is 16 residues long. Germline V gives CDR1 SGHDN, CDR2 FVKESK. Germline trimming cut 3 bases from V and 6 bases from J; bases unmatched to any gene: 9. The DNA for the CDR3 is TGTGCCAGCAGCCACGTTCTAGCGGGAGCATACGATACGCAGTATTTT. This gives the protein CASSHVLAGAYDTQYF.

This clone was counted between two and nine times. This chain links TRBV2 with TRBJ2-2; 7 bases are a match to TRBD1. Unmatched junction bases numbered 4, after V lost 3 bases and J lost 6 bases. Germline V gives CDR1 SNHLY, CDR2 FYNNEI. The CDR3 is 14 residues long. CDR3 sequence (DNA): TGTGCCAGCAGTGACAGGGGGTACGCCGGGGAGCTGTTTTTT. It is translated as CASSDRGYAGELFF. Variable domain in full (rest from reference TRBV2 and TRBJ2-2): EPEVTQTPSHQVTQMGQEVILRCVPISNHLYFYWYRQILGQKVEFLVSFYNNEISEKSEIFDDQFSVERPDGSNFTLKIRSTKLEDSAMYFCASSDRGYAGELFFGEGSRLTVL.

This clone came up a few times. The chain couples TRBV28 to TRBJ1-5, with D uncertain. The CDR3 contains 15 residues. V lost 7 bases and J 9 bases, leaving 22 bases between the germline ends. Germline V gene sequence: CDR1 MDHEN, CDR2 SYDVKM. CDR3 sequence: CASTVENLVPGPQHF. For the CDR3, the DNA is TGTGCCAGCACCGTGGAGAATCTCGTACCGGGGCCCCAGCATTTT.

J is TRBJ1-1 and V is TRBV7-2; a weak D match, TRBD1 (5 bases). The germline V gene encodes CDR1 SGHTA and CDR2 FQGNSA. CDR3 length equals 16 residues. V was clipped by 5 bases and J by 0 bases, with 16 bases between them. The CDR3 coding sequence is TGTGCCAGCAGCGCCCCCGGGCACAGGATGAACACTGAAGCTTTCTTT. Translating gives CASSAPGHRMNTEAFF.

This clone was recorded only once. The rearrangement uses TRBV9 and TRBJ2-1; 10 bases agree with TRBD1. V shed 3 bases and J 8 bases; nucleotides not matched to a gene: 11. Germline V CDR1 and CDR2: SGDLS, YYNGEE. The length of the CDR3 is 16 residues. The CDR3 DNA sequence: TGTGCCAGCAGCGCCGAGACAGGGGGCGCCCTCGATGAGCAGTTCTTC. Amino acids: CASSAETGGALDEQFF.

CDR3 protein: CASSPDRDNTEAFF. The CDR3 nucleotides are TGTGCCAGCAGCCCAGACAGGGATAACACTGAAGCTTTCTTT. The chain combines TRBV27 with TRBJ1-1; 7 nucleotides match TRBD1. Germline trimming cut 6 bases from V and 2 bases from J; bases unmatched to any gene: 6. CDR3 size: 14 residues. The germline V gene has CDR1 MNHEY and CDR2 SMNVEV (reference sequence).

The chain employs TRBV18 and TRBJ2-5; D is perhaps TRBD1 (5 bases). Looked up from germline, CDR1 is KGHSH and CDR2 is LQKENI. This CDR3 has 18 residues. V was pared by 1 base and J by 4 bases, with 22 bases between. The CDR3 DNA sequence: TGTGCCAGCTCACCACTGGCGATGCGTAGGAGTCAGGGAGAGACCCAGTACTTC. This sequence encodes CASSPLAMRRSQGETQYF.

The chain links TRBV11-2 to TRBJ1-4, with a tentative D call TRBD1 (6 bases). Trimming left V 0 bases short and J 14 bases short, with 16 bases between. The CDR3 loop spans 14 amino acids. Germline V gene sequence: CDR1 SGHAT, CDR2 FQNNGV. The CDR3 loop reads CASSLDPWGQGLFF. The CDR3 DNA sequence: TGTGCCAGCAGCTTAGACCCTTGGGGACAAGGGCTGTTTTTT.

This chain links TRBV28 with TRBJ1-1; D unclear. V was trimmed by 3 bases and J by 2 bases, leaving 10 bases between them. The germline V gene encodes CDR1 MDHEN and CDR2 SYDVKM. This CDR3 has 14 residues. DNA of the CDR3: TGTGCCAGCAGTTTGGGTCGGGGTAACACTGAAGCTTTCTTT. Protein product: CASSLGRGNTEAFF.

The chain uses TRBV18 and TRBJ1-1; D is unresolved. Germline V gene sequence: CDR1 KGHSH, CDR2 LQKENI. This CDR3 has 13 amino acids. With 8 bases removed from V and 10 bases from J, the gap between germline ends came to 20 bases. CDR3 DNA sequence: TGTGCCAGCCAACGCGGAGGGAGCCCTGGAGCTTTCTTT. Translation gives CASQRGGSPGAFF.